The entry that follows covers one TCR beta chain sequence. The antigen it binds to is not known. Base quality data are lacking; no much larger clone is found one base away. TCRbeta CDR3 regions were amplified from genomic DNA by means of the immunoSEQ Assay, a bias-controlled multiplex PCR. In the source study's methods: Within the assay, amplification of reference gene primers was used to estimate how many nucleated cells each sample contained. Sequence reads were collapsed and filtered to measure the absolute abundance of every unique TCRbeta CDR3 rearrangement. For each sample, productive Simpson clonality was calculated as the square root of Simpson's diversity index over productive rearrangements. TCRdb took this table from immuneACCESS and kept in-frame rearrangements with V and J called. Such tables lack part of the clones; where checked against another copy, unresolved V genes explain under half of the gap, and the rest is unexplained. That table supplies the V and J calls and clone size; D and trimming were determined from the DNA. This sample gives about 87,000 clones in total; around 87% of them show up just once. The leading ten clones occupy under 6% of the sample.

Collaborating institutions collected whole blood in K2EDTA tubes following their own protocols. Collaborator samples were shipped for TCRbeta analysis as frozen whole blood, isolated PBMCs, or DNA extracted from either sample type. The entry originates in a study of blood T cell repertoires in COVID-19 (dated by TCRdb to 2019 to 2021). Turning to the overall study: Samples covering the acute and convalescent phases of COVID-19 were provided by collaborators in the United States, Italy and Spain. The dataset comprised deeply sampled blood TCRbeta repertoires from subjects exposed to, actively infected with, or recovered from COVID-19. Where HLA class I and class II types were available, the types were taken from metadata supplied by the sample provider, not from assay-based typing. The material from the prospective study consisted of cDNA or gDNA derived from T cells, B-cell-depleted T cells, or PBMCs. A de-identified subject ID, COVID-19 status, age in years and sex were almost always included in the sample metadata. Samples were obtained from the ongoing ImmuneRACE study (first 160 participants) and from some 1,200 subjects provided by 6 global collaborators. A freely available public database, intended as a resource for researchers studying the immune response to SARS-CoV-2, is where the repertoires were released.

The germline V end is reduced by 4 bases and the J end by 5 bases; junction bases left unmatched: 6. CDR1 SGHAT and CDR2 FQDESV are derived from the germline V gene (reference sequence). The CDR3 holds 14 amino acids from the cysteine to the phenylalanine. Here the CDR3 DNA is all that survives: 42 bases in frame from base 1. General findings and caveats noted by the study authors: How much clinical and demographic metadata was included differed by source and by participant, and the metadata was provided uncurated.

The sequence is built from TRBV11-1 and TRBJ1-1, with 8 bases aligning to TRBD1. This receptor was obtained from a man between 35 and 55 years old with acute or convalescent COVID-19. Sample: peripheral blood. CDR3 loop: CASSYDRGGTEAFF. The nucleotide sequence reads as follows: TGTGCCAGCAGCTACGACAGGGGAGGAACTGAAGCTTTCTTT.